This TCR beta chain is from a study of cytomegalovirus exposure and HLA in healthy donors. Study-wide context: Approximately 180 million T cells yielded some 120 million unique TCR beta sequences in earlier analysis. Among the 350 to 400 donors who were genotyped, approximately 76% fell in the genetic ancestry cluster that is associated with self-reported Caucasian donors. Points from the study as a whole: Donors belonging to an Asian-associated ancestry cluster reportedly showed fewer N-insertions in productive TCRs than the 666-donor mean, according to what a later analysis found. Previous analysis showed most TCR beta V segments were productive about 90% or about 30% of the time.

PCR amplification relied on 60 Vbeta primers (plus 13 Jbeta primers). Repertoires were generated with immunoSEQ multiplex PCR, while TCRdb's copy carries only in-frame clones and drops some. The top ten clones hold under 1.1% of a sample with roughly 160,000 clones, 80% to 85% of them seen once. Germline-derived CDR1 and CDR2 are WSHSY and SAAADI. The CDR3 runs 14 residues. The V gene lost 6 bases and the J gene lost 0 bases, with 11 bases spanning the gap. This clone has just one count. Antigen specificity is unknown. Input material: PBMCs. The TCR was taken from a man between 25 and 39 years old in good health and CMV-seronegative. The rearrangement joins TRBV10-2 to TRBJ2-5; no definite D call. In DNA form, the CDR3 reads TGCGCCAGCAGCATGCGGCGGTACCAAGAGACCCAGTACTTC. This translates into CASSMRRYQETQYF.